This TCR beta chain stems from a study of coeliac disease. As for the study in general: The study queried TRBV7-2 bias without high-resolution HLA data.

Clones were read by immunoSEQ multiplex PCR, and TCRdb kept only the in-frame ones, dropping some. The top ten clones hold over 11% of a sample with about 4,900 clones, 69% of them seen once. The V gene end was trimmed by 6 bases and the J gene end by 5 bases; junction bases not matched to a gene: 9. Germline-derived CDR1 and CDR2 are MNHEY and SVGAGI. The CDR3 covers 14 residues. Concerning this clone itself: Its antigen is still unknown.

Broader study findings: Known gliadin-specific TRB sequences: 9 of 18 coeliac samples, only 1 of 6 controls. Control samples showed higher TRB and TRG clonality than intraepithelial and lamina propria samples in active celiac disease.

This sequence was found in a woman aged 40-49 years. The sequencing input was lymphocytes from the gut lamina propria. V usage is TRBV6-5 and J usage is TRBJ2-5; 7 bases are a match to TRBD2. The CDR3 DNA reads as TGTGCCAGCAGCCCCGGGGGGTACGCGGAGACCCAGTACTTC. Its protein product is CASSPGGYAETQYF.